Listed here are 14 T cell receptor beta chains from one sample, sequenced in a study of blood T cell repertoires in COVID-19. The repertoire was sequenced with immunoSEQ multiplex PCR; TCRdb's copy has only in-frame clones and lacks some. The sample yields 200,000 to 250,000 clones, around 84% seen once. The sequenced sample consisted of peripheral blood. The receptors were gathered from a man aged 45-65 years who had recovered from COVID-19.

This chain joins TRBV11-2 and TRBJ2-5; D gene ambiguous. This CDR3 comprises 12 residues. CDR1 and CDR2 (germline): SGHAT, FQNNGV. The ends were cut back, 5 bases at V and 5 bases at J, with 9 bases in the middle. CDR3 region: CASSKRRETQYF. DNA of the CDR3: TGTGCCAGCAGCAAAAGGCGGGAGACCCAGTACTTC.

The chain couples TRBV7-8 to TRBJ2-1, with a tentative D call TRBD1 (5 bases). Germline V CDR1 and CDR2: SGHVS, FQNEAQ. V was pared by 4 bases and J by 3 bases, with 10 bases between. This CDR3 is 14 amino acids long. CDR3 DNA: TGTGCCAGCAGCTCCGGACATTACTACAATGAGCAGTTCTTC. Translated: CASSSGHYYNEQFF.

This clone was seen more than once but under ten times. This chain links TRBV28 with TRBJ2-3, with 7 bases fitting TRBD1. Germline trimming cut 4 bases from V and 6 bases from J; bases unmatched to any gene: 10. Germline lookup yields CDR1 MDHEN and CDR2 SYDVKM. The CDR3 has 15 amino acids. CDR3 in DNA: TGTGCCAGCAGTTCCCGACAGGGCGGTTGGGATACGCAGTATTTT. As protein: CASSSRQGGWDTQYF.

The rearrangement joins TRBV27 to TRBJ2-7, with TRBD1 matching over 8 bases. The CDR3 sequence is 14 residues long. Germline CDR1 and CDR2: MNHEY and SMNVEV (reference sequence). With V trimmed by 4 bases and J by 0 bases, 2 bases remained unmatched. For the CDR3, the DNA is TGTGCCAGCAGTTGGACAGGGAACTCCTACGAGCAGTACTTC. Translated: CASSWTGNSYEQYF.

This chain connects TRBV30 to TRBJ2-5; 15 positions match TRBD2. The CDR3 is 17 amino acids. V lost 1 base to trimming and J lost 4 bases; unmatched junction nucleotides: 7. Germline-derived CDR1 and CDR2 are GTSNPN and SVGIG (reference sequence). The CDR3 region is CAWSAGLAGGPGETQYF. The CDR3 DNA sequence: TGTGCCTGGAGTGCTGGACTAGCGGGAGGGCCAGGAGAGACCCAGTACTTC. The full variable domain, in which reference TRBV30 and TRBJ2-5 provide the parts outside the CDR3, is SQTIHQWPATLVQPVGSPLSLECTVEGTSNPNLYWYRQAAGRGLQLLFYSVGIGQISSEVPQNLSASRPQDRQFILSSKKLLLSDSGFYLCAWSAGLAGGPGETQYFGPGTRLLVL.

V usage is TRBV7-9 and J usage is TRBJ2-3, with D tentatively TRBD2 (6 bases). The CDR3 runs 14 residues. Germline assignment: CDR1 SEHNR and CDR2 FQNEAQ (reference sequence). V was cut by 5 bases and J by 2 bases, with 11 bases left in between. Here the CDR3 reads CASSTGTHTDTQYF. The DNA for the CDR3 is TGTGCCAGCAGCACCGGGACTCACACAGATACGCAGTATTTT. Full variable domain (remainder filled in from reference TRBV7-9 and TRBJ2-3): DTGVSQNPRHKITKRGQNVTFRCDPISEHNRLYWYRQTLGQGPEFLTYFQNEAQLEKSRLLSDRFSAERPKGSFSTLEIQRTEQGDSAMYLCASSTGTHTDTQYFGPGTRLTVL.

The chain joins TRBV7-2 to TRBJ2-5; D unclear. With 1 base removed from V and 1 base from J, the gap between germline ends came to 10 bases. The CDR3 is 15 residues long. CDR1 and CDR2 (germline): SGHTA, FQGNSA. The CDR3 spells CASSLVGIRQETQYF. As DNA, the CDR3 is TGTGCCAGCAGCTTAGTTGGCATCCGCCAAGAGACCCAGTACTTC.

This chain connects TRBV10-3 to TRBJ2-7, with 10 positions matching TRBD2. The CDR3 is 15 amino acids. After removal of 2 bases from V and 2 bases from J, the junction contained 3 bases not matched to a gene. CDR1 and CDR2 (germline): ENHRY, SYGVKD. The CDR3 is CAISEIAGGPYEQYF. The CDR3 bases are TGTGCCATCAGTGAGATAGCGGGAGGTCCCTACGAGCAGTACTTC.

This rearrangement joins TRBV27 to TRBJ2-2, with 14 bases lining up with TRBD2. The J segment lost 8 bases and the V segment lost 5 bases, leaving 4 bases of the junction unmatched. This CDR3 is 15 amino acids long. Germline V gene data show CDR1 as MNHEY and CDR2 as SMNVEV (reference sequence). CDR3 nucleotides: TGTGCCAGCAGTCCCGGGACTAGCGGGAGTGGGGAGCTGTTTTTT. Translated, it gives CASSPGTSGSGELFF.

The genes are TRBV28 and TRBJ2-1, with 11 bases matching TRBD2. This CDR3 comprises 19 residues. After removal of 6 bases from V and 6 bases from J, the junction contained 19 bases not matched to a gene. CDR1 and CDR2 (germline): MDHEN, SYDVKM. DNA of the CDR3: TGTGCCAGCAGGTTAGTTCTTTTAGCGGGGGGGGCAGTGGTCAATGAGCAGTTCTTC. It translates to CASRLVLLAGGAVVNEQFF.

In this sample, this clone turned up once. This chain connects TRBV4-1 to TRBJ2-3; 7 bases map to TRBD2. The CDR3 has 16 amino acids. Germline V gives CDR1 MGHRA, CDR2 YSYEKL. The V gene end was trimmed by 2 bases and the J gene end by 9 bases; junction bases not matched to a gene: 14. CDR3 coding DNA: TGCGCCAGCAGCCAAAGCGCGGGAGCCACCCCGAGGACGCAGTATTTT. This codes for CASSQSAGATPRTQYF.

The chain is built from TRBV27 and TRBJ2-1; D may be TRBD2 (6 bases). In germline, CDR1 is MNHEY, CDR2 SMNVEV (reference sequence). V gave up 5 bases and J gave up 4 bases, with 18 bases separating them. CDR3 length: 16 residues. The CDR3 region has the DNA TGTGCCAGCAGTGTAGCCGTAGCGGTCCCTTACAATGAGCAGTTCTTC. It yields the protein CASSVAVAVPYNEQFF.

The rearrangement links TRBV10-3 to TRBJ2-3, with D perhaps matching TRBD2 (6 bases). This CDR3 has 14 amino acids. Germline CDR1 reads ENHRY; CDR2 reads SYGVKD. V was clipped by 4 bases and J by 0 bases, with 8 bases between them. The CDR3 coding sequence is TGTGCCATCAGTGTTAGCGGCAGCACAGATACGCAGTATTTT. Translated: CAISVSGSTDTQYF.

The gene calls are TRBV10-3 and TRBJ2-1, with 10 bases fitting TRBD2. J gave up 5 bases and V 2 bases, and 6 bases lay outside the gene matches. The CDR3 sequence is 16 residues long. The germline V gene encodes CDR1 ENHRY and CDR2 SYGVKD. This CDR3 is CAISEEGLASHNEQFF. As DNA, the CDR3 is TGTGCCATCAGTGAGGAGGGACTAGCGTCTCACAATGAGCAGTTCTTC.